These 23 T cell receptor beta chains originate from one sample sequenced in a study of shared clonotypes between healthy human individuals. The naive CD8 fraction comprised CD45RO-negative cells positively selected for CCR7 and excluded terminally differentiated effector memory CD45RA+ cells. The table came from immunoSEQ multiplex PCR; TCRdb's copy has only in-frame clones and leaves some out. The sample has around 2,000,000 clones, roughly 91% seen once. Specimen: naive CD8+ T cells from PBMCs. These receptors originate from a man aged 18-30 years in good health. Some clones in this sample may be carry-over from other donors' samples.

The chain couples TRBV9 to TRBJ2-1; D uncertain. Deletions cut 0 bases from V and 8 bases from J, with 9 bases between. CDR1 SGDLS and CDR2 YYNGEE come from the germline V gene. There are 13 residues in the CDR3. Here the CDR3 DNA reads TGTGCCAGCAGCGTAGCGGGCTTCGATGAGCAGTTCTTC. It encodes CASSVAGFDEQFF.

The genes are TRBV27 and TRBJ2-7; tentative D call: TRBD1 (5 bases). This CDR3 spans 13 amino acids. Germline lookup yields CDR1 MNHEY and CDR2 SMNVEV (reference sequence). The V and J ends lost 5 bases and 5 bases respectively, with 13 bases between them. For the CDR3, the DNA is TGTGCCAGCAGTCCCAGGGATGGGAACGAGCAGTACTTC. Translated, it gives CASSPRDGNEQYF.

This sequence joins TRBV9 and TRBJ1-1; no firm D call. V gave up 0 bases and J gave up 1 base, with 4 bases separating them. The CDR3 runs 13 residues. The germline V gene encodes CDR1 SGDLS and CDR2 YYNGEE. CDR3: CASSVEPNTEAFF. The CDR3 bases are TGTGCCAGCAGCGTAGAGCCGAACACTGAAGCTTTCTTT.

J is TRBJ2-2 and V is TRBV19; D unresolved. Trimming shortened V by 4 bases and J by 5 bases, and 8 bases separated the two germline ends. CDR3 length: 13 residues. The germline gives CDR1 LNHDA, CDR2 SQIVND (reference sequence). In DNA, the CDR3 is TGTGCCAGTAGTAACCGCGCGACCGGGGAGCTGTTTTTT. This encodes CASSNRATGELFF.

This chain connects TRBV10-3 to TRBJ2-7; perhaps TRBD1 as D (5 bases). V dropped 2 bases and J dropped 4 bases, with 9 bases sitting between them. The germline gives CDR1 ENHRY, CDR2 SYGVKD. The CDR3 covers 13 residues. The CDR3 sequence is CAISEKTAYEQYF. In nucleotides, the CDR3 is TGTGCCATCAGTGAGAAGACAGCGTACGAGCAGTACTTC.

V and J are TRBV14 and TRBJ2-1, with 10 bases that match TRBD2. Unmatched junction bases numbered 5, after V lost 6 bases and J lost 9 bases. The CDR3 is 13 amino acids. Per germline, CDR1 SGHDN and CDR2 FVKESK. CDR3 protein: CASRLAGELEQFF. The CDR3 region has the DNA TGTGCCAGCAGGCTAGCGGGGGAACTTGAGCAGTTCTTC.

The chain links TRBV7-9 to TRBJ1-6; no definite D call. The V and J ends lost 5 bases and 6 bases respectively, with 17 bases between them. In germline, CDR1 is SEHNR, CDR2 FQNEAQ (reference sequence). The CDR3 has 16 amino acids. The CDR3 nucleotides read TGTGCCAGCAGCGAGAAGCGTGCAGACATTAATTCACCCCTCCACTTT. Encoded protein: CASSEKRADINSPLHF.

On this clone itself: Within the sample, other DNA sequences also encode this same CDR3. DNA of the CDR3: TGTGCCAGCAGTTTTGGGGGGAGCAATCAGCCCCAGCATTTT. Residues: CASSFGGSNQPQHF. The V and J genes are TRBV27 and TRBJ1-5; TRBD1 might be the D (5 bases). CDR3 length: 14 amino acids. Trimming stripped 3 bases from V and 1 base from J, with 7 bases between. Looked up from germline, CDR1 is MNHEY and CDR2 is SMNVEV (reference sequence).

This clone has a single count. The chain couples TRBV7-3 to TRBJ2-1; 7 bases are a match to TRBD2. Trimming at V came to 4 bases and at J to 7 bases, leaving 7 bases not matched to a gene. This CDR3 has 14 amino acids. Germline lookup yields CDR1 SGHTA and CDR2 FQGTGA. The CDR3 sequence is CASSSSAGRNEQFF. As DNA, the CDR3 is TGTGCCAGCAGCTCCTCAGCGGGGAGGAATGAGCAGTTCTTC.

This chain links TRBV7-9 with TRBJ2-1, with D perhaps assigned TRBD1 or TRBD2 (6 bases each). The germline V and J ends were trimmed by 3 bases and 2 bases, with 11 bases remaining between them. Germline values: CDR1 SEHNR, CDR2 FQNEAQ (reference sequence). This CDR3 spans 15 amino acids. In DNA, the CDR3 is TGTGCCAGCAGCTTCGGGGGCCTAGCCTACAATGAGCAGTTCTTC. Its protein is CASSFGGLAYNEQFF.

This rearrangement joins TRBV4-1 to TRBJ2-1; D might be TRBD2 (6 bases). The V and J ends lost 2 bases and 12 bases respectively, with 14 bases between them. The CDR3 extends over 13 amino acids. From germline, CDR1 is MGHRA and CDR2 YSYEKL. Here the CDR3 reads CASSQLVRGGQFF. CDR3 nucleotide sequence: TGCGCCAGCAGCCAACTGGTCCGGGGAGGGCAGTTCTTC.

This clone was detected once. The gene calls are TRBV7-2 and TRBJ2-7, with TRBD2 as a possible D gene (5 bases). The germline V gene has CDR1 SGHTA and CDR2 FQGNSA. Trimming pared 8 bases from V and 5 bases from J, leaving 19 bases between. The CDR3 runs 14 residues. CDR3 residues: CASGGRWLGDEQYF. Written as DNA, the CDR3 is TGTGCCAGCGGAGGAAGGTGGTTAGGCGACGAGCAGTACTTC.

The CDR3 here is CASSASGIHEQYF. The CDR3 DNA is TGTGCCAGCAGCGCTAGCGGGATCCACGAGCAGTACTTC. This chain joins TRBV9 and TRBJ2-7; 9 nucleotides agree with TRBD2. Per the germline V gene, CDR1 is SGDLS and CDR2 is YYNGEE. The CDR3 extends over 13 amino acids. With V trimmed by 3 bases and J by 5 bases, 3 bases remained unmatched.

The V gene is TRBV2, the J gene TRBJ2-6, with TRBD2 as a possible D gene (7 bases). Germline V gene lookup returns CDR1 SNHLY and CDR2 FYNNEI. V lost 6 bases to trimming and J lost 0 bases, with 21 bases between them. The CDR3 extends over 19 amino acids. CDR3 nucleotides: TGTGCCAGCAGCGCGTTACTCAGGGGAGGGCACTCTGGGGCCAACGTCCTGACTTTC. It is translated as CASSALLRGGHSGANVLTF.

The genes are TRBV5-6 and TRBJ2-7; 9 bases map to TRBD1. V was clipped by 0 bases and J by 2 bases; unmatched bases: 12. In germline, CDR1 is SGHDT, CDR2 YYEEEE. This CDR3 is built from 18 residues. The CDR3 sequence: CASSLVHPSTGGTYEQYF. In nucleotides, the CDR3 is TGTGCCAGCAGCTTGGTCCACCCGTCGACAGGGGGAACCTACGAGCAGTACTTC.

The rearrangement links TRBV21-1 to TRBJ2-7; the table gives TRBD2 as D, unverified against the DNA. TRBV21-1 is an annotated pseudogene. This CDR3 has 14 residues. The CDR3 loop is CASSNFASSCEQYF. CDR3 bases: TGTGCCAGCAGCAACTTCGCTAGCTCTTGCGAGCAGTACTTC.

The gene calls are TRBV29-1 and TRBJ1-2, with D hard to call. This CDR3 is built from 11 residues. V was cut by 5 bases and J by 4 bases, with 8 bases left in between. Germline V lookup: CDR1 SQVTM, CDR2 ANQGSEA. CDR3 coding DNA: TGCAGCGTTCGGGCGGGCTATGGCTACACCTTC. It encodes CSVRAGYGYTF. The whole variable domain, remainder taken from reference TRBV29-1 and TRBJ1-2, is SAVISQKPSRDICQRGTSLTIQCQVDSQVTMMFWYRQQPGQSLTLIATANQGSEATYESGFVIDKFPISRPNLTFSTLTVSNMSPEDSSIYLCSVRAGYGYTFGSGTRLTVV.

The chain combines TRBV6-5 with TRBJ2-7; D may be TRBD1 (6 bases). The CDR3 sequence is 15 residues long. Germline V CDR1 and CDR2: MNHEY, SVGAGI. The V and J ends lost 0 bases and 2 bases respectively, with 11 bases between them. CDR3 sequence reads: CASSYSNAGAYEQYF. As DNA, the CDR3 is TGTGCCAGCAGTTACTCGAACGCAGGGGCCTACGAGCAGTACTTC.

V gene TRBV28 combines with J gene TRBJ1-1, with D possibly TRBD1 on 5 matching bases. Germline V CDR1 and CDR2: MDHEN, SYDVKM. Trimming took 7 bases from V and 4 from J, leaving 16 bases between them. This CDR3 spans 14 amino acids. DNA for the CDR3: TGTGCCAGCACCGCCTCGGCAGGGCGCACTGAAGCTTTCTTT. Its translation is CASTASAGRTEAFF.

The chain couples TRBV7-8 to TRBJ2-1; D not certain. V lost 5 bases to trimming and J lost 1 base, with 12 bases between them. CDR3 size: 15 residues. CDR1 SGHVS and CDR2 FQNEAQ come from the germline V gene. CDR3 bases: TGTGCCAGCAGCCCGCGGCCCACTTCCTACAATGAGCAGTTCTTC. It encodes CASSPRPTSYNEQFF.

The chain employs TRBV10-3 and TRBJ2-3; TRBD2 matches 10 bases. In germline, CDR1 is ENHRY, CDR2 SYGVKD. Trimming cost V 7 bases and J 6 bases; bases outside gene matches: 22. This CDR3 spans 19 amino acids. The CDR3 sequence is CAIKGLAGEPTMDPDTQYF. CDR3 coding DNA: TGTGCCATCAAAGGCCTAGCGGGAGAACCTACTATGGATCCGGATACGCAGTATTTT.

The chain combines TRBV5-1 with TRBJ2-6; the D gene is possibly TRBD1 (5 bases). The CDR3 consists of 15 residues. CDR1 and CDR2 from the germline V gene are SGHRS and YFSETQ. Trimming cost V 3 bases and J 3 bases, with 10 bases left between them. The DNA of the CDR3 is TGCGCCAGCAGCTCGCAGGGTTTTGGGGCCAACGTCCTGACTTTC. As protein: CASSSQGFGANVLTF.

The genes are TRBV28 and TRBJ1-5; the D gene is possibly TRBD1 (5 bases). The V and J ends lost 5 bases and 0 bases respectively, with 14 bases between them. This CDR3 contains 16 residues. Germline V gene sequence: CDR1 MDHEN, CDR2 SYDVKM. The CDR3 sequence is CASSPNPGYSNQPQHF. The CDR3 DNA reads as TGTGCCAGCAGTCCCAACCCAGGGTATAGCAATCAGCCCCAGCATTTT.